This T cell receptor beta chain was recorded in a study of cytomegalovirus exposure and HLA in healthy donors. About the study: Samples from HLA-typed donors yielded about 85 million unique TCRs in an early data release.

Study-level findings and limits: Cytomegalovirus status was reportedly diagnosed by the classifier with high sensitivity and specificity. Cytomegalovirus-associated TCR beta chains were listed, numbering under 200. Later analysis demonstrated an association between a missense DCLRE1C variant and TCR beta V- and J-gene trimming.

Points on this clone: The antigen is unknown.

Trimming took 6 bases from V and 5 from J, leaving 17 bases between them. The CDR3 extends over 15 amino acids. From germline, CDR1 is MDHEN and CDR2 SYDVKM. The PCR used 60 Vbeta and 13 Jbeta primers. Here immunoSEQ multiplex PCR was the method, and the copy in TCRdb shows in-frame clones only, minus some. Of under 200,000 clones listed, around 68% are singletons. The chain uses TRBV28 and TRBJ1-5; D is ambiguous. The sample comprised PBMCs. The TCR comes from a woman between 40 and 55 years old in good health and CMV-seropositive. The CDR3 nucleotides are TGTGCCAGCAGGACTAGGGCTTTCGGAGATCAGCCCCAGCATTTT. It codes for CASRTRAFGDQPQHF.